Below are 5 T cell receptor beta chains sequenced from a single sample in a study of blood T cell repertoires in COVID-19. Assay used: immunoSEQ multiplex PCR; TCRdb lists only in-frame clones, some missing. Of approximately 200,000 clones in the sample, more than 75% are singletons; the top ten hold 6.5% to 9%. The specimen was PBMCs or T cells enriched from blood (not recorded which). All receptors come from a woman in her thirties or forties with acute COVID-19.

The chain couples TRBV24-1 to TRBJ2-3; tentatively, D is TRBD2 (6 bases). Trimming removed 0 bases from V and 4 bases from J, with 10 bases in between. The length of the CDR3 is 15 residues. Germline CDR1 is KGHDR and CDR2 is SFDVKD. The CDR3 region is CATSDLDGSPDTQYF. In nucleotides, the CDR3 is TGTGCCACCAGTGATTTGGACGGGAGTCCAGATACGCAGTATTTT.

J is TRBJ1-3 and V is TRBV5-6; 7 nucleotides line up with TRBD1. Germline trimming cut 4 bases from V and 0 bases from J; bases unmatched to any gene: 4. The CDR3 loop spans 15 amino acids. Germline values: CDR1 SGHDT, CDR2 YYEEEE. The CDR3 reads CASSETGSSGNTIYF. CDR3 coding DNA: TGTGCCAGCAGCGAGACAGGGAGCTCTGGAAACACCATATATTTT.

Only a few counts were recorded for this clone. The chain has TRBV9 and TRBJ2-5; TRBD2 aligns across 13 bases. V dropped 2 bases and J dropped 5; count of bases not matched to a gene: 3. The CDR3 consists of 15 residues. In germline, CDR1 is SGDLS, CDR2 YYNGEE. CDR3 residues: CASSVGTSGVETQYF. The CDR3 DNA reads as TGTGCCAGCAGCGTGGGGACTAGCGGGGTTGAGACCCAGTACTTC.

CDR3 nucleotide sequence: TGTGCCAGCAAGTCCCCAGGCTCCTACGAGCAGTACTTC. This encodes CASKSPGSYEQYF. The chain recombines TRBV28 with TRBJ2-7; D remains unclear. The CDR3 runs to 13 residues. The germline gives CDR1 MDHEN, CDR2 SYDVKM. V gave up 7 bases and J gave up 0 bases, with 10 bases separating them.

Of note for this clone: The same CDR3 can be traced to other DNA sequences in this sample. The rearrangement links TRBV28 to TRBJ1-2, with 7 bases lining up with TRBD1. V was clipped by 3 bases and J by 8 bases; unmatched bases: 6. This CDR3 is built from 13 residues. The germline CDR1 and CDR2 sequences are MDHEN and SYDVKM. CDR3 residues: CASSFQGVGGYTF. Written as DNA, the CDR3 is TGTGCCAGCAGTTTTCAGGGGGTAGGAGGCTACACCTTC.